This T cell receptor beta chain derives from a study of T-cell reconstitution after alpha-beta-depleted transplantation in children. Whole-study results and caveats: It was newly produced T cells that mostly accounted for T-cell counts and diversity one year after transplant. Several hundred graft clones that had expanded were reportedly the source of alpha-beta T cells about two months after transplant.

CDR1 SGHRS and CDR2 YFSETQ come from the germline V gene. The CDR3 has 14 residues. Trimming took off 1 base at V and 0 bases at J, with 6 bases between the two ends. This clonotype was observed many times. What it binds is unknown. Molecular barcoding with unique molecular identifiers was used for the TCRbeta library. Each CDR3 protein gets one entry after TCRdb re-called the PCR reads with MiXCR. The sample contains tens of thousands of distinct CDR3 sequences, approximately 6% of which appear only once. The sample in question was PBMCs, mostly from graft donor cells, obtained 60 days after TCRalphabeta/CD19-depleted stem cell transplant. The sequence was obtained from a female patient between 2 and 15 years old who had a stem cell transplant for aplastic anemia, so the T cells may come from the graft donor. The chain has TRBV5-1 and TRBJ2-3, with D possibly being TRBD2 (6 bases). The CDR3 DNA follows: TGCGCCAGCAGCTTGCGGGGGAGCACAGATACGCAGTATTTT. Translation gives CASSLRGSTDTQYF.